This passage covers 2 T cell receptor beta chains from one sample sequenced in a study of technical replicates of blood from several donors. Libraries were prepared by immunoSEQ multiplex PCR; TCRdb keeps only in-frame clonotypes and omits some of them. The top ten hold approximately 0.38% of the sample, which has under 70,000 clones, roughly 93% seen once. Material for sequencing was T cells isolated from PBMCs. Receptors were obtained from a human donor in good health.

This chain joins TRBV4-1 and TRBJ2-1, with TRBD2 matching over 11 bases. After removal of 0 bases from V and 8 bases from J, the junction contained 6 bases not matched to a gene. Germline V gene sequence: CDR1 MGHRA, CDR2 YSYEKL. This CDR3 comprises 16 residues. CDR3 amino acids: CASSQEWLAGGHEQFF. As DNA, the CDR3 is TGCGCCAGCAGCCAAGAATGGCTAGCGGGAGGCCATGAGCAGTTCTTC.

The chain combines TRBV2 with TRBJ2-2, with 12 nucleotides matching TRBD2. The V gene end was trimmed by 7 bases and the J gene end by 6 bases; junction bases not matched to a gene: 6. The CDR3 runs to 15 residues. Germline V lookup: CDR1 SNHLY, CDR2 FYNNEI. The CDR3 region has the DNA TGTGCCAGCATTACGGCTAGCGGGAGGGCCGGGGAGCTGTTTTTT. It yields the protein CASITASGRAGELFF.